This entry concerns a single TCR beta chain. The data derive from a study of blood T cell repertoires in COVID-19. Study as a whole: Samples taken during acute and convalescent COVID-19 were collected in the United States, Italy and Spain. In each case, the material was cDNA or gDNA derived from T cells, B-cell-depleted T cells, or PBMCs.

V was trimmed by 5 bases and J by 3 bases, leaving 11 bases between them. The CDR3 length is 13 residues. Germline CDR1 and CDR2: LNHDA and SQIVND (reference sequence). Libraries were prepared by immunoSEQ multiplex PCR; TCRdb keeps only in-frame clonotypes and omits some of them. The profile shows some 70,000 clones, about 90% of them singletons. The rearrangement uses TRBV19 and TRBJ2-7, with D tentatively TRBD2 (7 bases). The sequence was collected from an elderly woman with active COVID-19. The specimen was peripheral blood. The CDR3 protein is CASSGGAGYEQYF. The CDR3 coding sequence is TGTGCCAGTAGTGGGGGGGCGGGCTACGAGCAGTACTTC.